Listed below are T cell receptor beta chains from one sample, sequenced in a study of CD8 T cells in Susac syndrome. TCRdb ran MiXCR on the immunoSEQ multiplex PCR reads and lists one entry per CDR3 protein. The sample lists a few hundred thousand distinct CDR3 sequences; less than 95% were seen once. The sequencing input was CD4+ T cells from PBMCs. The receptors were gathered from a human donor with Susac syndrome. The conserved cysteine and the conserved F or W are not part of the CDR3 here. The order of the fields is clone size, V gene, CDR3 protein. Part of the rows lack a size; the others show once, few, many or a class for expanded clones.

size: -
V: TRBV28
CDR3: ASSIGRGNTEAF

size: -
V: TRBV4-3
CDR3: ASSQQGPGNTIY

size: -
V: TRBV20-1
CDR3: SARIGRTINTGELF

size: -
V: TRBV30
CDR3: AWNLDRGGTEAF

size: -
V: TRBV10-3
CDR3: AISERVQGYSNQPQH

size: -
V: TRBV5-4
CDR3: ASSASRGQGDYGYT

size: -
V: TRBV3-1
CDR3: ASSQGYSGDSTDTQY

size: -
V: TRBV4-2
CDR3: ASSQDSGSLAGGYT

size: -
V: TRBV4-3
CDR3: ASSRSWGDGSNEQF

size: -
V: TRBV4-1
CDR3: ASSRGALAGGSDTQY

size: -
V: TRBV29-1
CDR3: SVEEAGRPLGGYT

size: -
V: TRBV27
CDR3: ASSRYKGQGDEKLF

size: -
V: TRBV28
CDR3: ASRPGNQPQH

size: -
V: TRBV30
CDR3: AWRDQGPDGYT

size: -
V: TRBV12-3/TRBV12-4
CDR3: ASSRMTGNNQPQH

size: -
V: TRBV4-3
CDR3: ASSQDGTENNEQF

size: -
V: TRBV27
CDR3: ASSLSFSSYNEQF

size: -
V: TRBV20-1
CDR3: SARLAGEQF

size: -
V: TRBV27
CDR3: ASRRTATLREQY

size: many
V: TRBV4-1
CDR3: ASSQVDGETQY

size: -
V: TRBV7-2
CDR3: ASSSGQVRTSGYT

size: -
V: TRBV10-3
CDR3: AIMEGVEGYT

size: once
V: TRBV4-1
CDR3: ASSQVSFGRSSYGYT

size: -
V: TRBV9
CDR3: ASSVAPDGLNTEAF

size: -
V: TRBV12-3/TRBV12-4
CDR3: ASTPQGGLGNTIY

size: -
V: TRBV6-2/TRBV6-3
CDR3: ASSYGGTALH

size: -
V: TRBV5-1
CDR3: ASSLEGTDAGYT

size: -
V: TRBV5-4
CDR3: ASSLEEAANEQY

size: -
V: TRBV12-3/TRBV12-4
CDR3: ASSFLSSGVTGELF

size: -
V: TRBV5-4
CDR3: ASSMDRGGYT

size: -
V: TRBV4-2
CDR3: ASSQDQSSPLH

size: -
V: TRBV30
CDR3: AWSPRQGTEAF

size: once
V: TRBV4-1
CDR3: ASSHPDRGIHEQY

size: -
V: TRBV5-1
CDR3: ASSLQGAGETQY

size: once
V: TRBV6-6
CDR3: ASSYSLLAKTEAF

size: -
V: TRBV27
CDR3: ASSWTGENTEAF

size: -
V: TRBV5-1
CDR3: ASSNLGGYHNEQF

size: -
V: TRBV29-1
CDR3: SGGQGSTGELF

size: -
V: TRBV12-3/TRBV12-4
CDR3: ASSPESTGYTGELF

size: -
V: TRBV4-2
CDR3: ASSREAGTDTQY

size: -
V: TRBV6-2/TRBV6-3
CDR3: ASSRLLQETQY

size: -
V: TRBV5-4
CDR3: ASSLAGGQTDTQY

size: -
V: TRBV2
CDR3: ASSEQGAVWSTGELF

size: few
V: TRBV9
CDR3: ASSVSNTGELF

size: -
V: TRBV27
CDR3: ASSFQGTSNQPQH

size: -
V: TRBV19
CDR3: ASSIRLDEQF

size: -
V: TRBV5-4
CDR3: ASSLAAGGLGNEQF

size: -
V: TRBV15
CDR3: ATSRGLNSGANVLT

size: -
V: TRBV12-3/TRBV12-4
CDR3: ASSFNTVGTEAF

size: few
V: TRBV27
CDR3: ASTGAETQY

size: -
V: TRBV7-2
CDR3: ASSLASGGTDTQY

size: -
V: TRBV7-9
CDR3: ASSPADRHTDTQY

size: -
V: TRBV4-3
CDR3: ASSQDTGQATVNTQY

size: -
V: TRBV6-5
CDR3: ASSSGGRDYEQY